A selection of T cell receptor beta chains follows, all from one sample in a study of response to subunit inactivated influenza vaccine. One entry per CDR3 protein results from TCRdb running MiXCR on the RT-PCR reads. Of about 480,000 distinct CDR3 sequences detected, over 10% appear once; the ten largest clones hold approximately 14%. The source material was PBMCs from blood, sampled about 6 weeks after vaccination. These receptors were collected from a man aged 50 to 59 who received an inactivated influenza vaccine. CDR3s leave out the opening cysteine and the closing phenylalanine or tryptophan. D genes are given only for firm matches. Where a row states a size, it is once, few, many or the class of an expanded clone; other rows omit it.

clone_size v_call d_call cdr3_aa
NA TRBV3-1 NA ASSPSERTQY
many TRBV12-3/TRBV12-4 NA ASAGESVGIYEQY
NA TRBV11-2 TRBD2 ASSLSGGRAYEQY
few TRBV25-1 TRBD1 ASSAGQGPYNEQF
NA TRBV7-8 TRBD1 ASSHLGQGDNEQF
many TRBV20-1 NA SASSGLGYEQY
NA TRBV28 NA ASSLYTENTEAF
many TRBV12-3/TRBV12-4 TRBD1 ASSLVGQIYEQY
few TRBV12-3/TRBV12-4 NA ASSSWARSTDTQY
many TRBV5-6 NA ASSFQGGTEAF
few TRBV7-3 NA ASSFSGRSYNEQF
few TRBV4-1 TRBD1 ASSHDRGLYNEQF
NA TRBV2 NA ASSGTVGDEQF
few TRBV9 NA ASSVDGVLNSPLH
NA TRBV14 NA ASSPYSTDTQY
few TRBV7-2 NA ASSLFDATNEKLF
NA TRBV9 TRBD1 ASSVAKGAYGYT
NA TRBV11-2 NA ASSRAGWIQETQY
NA TRBV12-3/TRBV12-4 TRBD1 ASSLESGTGRRLSTDTQY
many TRBV5-1 NA ASREYTDTQY
once TRBV6-2/TRBV6-3 NA ASSFLRSGDTQY
few TRBV12-3/TRBV12-4 NA ASSPSAFEKLF
few TRBV29-1 NA SANLGVGSGELF
NA TRBV4-3 TRBD2 ASSQDGSGRLNEQF
few TRBV27 TRBD1 ASSSGQATSYEQY
NA TRBV7-6 TRBD2 ASSLGTGGKQETQY
NA TRBV28 NA ASSSPGAAGAVTGELF
few TRBV14 NA ASSRGGTVLGTGELF
NA TRBV28 NA ASKFSWRQNNEQF
NA TRBV12-3/TRBV12-4 NA ASSSWTENEKLF
NA TRBV24-1 TRBD1 ATTPGTGAYNEQF